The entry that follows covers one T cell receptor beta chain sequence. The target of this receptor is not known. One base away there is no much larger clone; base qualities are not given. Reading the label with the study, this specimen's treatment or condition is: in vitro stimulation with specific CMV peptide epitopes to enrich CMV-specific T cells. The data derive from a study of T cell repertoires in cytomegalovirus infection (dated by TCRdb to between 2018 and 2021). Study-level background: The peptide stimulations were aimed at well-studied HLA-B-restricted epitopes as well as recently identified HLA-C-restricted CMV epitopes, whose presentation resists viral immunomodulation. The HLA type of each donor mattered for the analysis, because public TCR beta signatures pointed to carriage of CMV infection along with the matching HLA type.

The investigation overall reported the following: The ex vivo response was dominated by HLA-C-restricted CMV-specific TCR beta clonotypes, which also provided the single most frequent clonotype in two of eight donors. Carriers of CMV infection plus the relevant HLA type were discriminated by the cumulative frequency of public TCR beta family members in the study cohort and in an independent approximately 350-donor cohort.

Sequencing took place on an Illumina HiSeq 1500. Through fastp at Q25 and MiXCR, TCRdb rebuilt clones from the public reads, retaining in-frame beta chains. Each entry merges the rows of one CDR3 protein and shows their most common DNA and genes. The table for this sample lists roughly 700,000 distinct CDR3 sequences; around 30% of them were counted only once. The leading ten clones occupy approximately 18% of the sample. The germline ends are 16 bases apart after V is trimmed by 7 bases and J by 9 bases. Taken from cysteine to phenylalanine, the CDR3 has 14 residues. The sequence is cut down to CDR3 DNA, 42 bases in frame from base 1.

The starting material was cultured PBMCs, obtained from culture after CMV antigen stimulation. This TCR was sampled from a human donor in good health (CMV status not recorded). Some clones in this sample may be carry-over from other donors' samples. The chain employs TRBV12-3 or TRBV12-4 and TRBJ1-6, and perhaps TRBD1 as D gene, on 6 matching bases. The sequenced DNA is TGTGCCAGCACCCTGGGGGCTGCTGGTTCACCCCTCCACTTT. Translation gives CASTLGAAGSPLHF.